This TCR beta chain was sequenced in a study of T cells in Graves' hyperthyroidism and ophthalmopathy. Regarding the study as a whole: The blood repertoire included most of the expanded thyroid clonotypes above 0.001.

RNA transcripts yielded amplified TCR beta CDR3 regions. First-round RT-PCR targeting the TCR CDR3 was performed with the HTBI primer set. One entry per CDR3 protein results from TCRdb running MiXCR on the multiplex PCR reads. The sample carries roughly 660,000 distinct CDR3 sequences, about 18% recorded once. The study left out patients who had uncontrolled infection, other autoimmune disease, pregnancy or lactation. The diagnostic basis comprised clinical symptoms, serum thyroxine and TRAb, thyroid ultrasound and orbital computed tomography. CDR1 is SGHTA and CDR2 is FQGNSA in the germline V gene. With 5 bases removed from V and 3 bases from J, the gap between germline ends came to 16 bases. The CDR3 covers 16 residues. In its sample, this clonotype was seen many times. No antigen is known for it.

The receptor was isolated from a man aged 50 to 59 with Graves' hyperthyroidism. The source material was blood. This chain uses TRBV7-2 with TRBJ1-4; D gene ambiguous. CDR3 region: CASSPWSTFANEKLFF. The CDR3 region has the DNA TGTGCCAGCAGCCCCTGGTCGACATTCGCTAATGAAAAACTGTTTTTT.